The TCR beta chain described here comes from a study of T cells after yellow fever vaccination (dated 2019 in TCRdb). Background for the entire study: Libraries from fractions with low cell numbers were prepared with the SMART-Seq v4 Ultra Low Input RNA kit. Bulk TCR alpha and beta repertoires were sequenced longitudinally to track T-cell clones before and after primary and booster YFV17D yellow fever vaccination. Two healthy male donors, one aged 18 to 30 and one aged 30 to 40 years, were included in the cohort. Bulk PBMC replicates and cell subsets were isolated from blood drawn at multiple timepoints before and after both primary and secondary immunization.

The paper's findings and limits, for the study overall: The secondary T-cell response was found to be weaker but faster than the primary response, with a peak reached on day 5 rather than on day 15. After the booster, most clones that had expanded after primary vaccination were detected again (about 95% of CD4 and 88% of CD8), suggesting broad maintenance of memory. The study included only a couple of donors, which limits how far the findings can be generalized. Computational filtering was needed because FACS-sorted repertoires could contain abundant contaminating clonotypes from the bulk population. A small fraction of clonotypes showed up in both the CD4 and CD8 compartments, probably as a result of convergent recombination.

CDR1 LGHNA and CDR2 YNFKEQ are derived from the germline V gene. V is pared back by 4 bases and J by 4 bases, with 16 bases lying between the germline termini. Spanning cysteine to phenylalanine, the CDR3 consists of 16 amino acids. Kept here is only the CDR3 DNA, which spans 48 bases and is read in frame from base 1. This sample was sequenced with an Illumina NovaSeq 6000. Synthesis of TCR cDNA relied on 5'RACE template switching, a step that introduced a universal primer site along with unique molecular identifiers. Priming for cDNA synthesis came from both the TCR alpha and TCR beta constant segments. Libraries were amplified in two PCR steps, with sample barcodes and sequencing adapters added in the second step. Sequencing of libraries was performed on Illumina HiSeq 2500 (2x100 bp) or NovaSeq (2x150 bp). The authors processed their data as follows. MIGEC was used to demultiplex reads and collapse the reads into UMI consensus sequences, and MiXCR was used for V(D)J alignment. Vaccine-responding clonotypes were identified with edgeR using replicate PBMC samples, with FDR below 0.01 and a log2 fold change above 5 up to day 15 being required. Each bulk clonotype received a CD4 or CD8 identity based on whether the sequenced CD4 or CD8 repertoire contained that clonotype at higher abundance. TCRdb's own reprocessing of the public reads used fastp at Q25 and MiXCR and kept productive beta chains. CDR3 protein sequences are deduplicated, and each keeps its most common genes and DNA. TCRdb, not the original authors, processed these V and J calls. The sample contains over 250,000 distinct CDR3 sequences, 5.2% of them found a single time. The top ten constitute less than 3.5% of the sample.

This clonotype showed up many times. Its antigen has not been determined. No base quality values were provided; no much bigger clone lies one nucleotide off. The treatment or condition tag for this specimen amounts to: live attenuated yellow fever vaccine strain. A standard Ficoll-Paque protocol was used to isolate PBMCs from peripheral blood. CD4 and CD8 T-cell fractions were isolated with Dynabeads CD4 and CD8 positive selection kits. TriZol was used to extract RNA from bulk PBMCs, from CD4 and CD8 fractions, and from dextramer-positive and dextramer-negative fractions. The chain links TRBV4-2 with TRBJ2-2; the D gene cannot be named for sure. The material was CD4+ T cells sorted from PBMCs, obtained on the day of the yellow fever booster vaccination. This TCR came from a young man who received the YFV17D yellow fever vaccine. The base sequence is TGTGCCAGCAGCCCCAGCCCCGTGCCCGGCACCGGGGAGCTGTTTTTT. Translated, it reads CASSPSPVPGTGELFF.